This entry lists 23 T cell receptor beta chains sequenced from one sample in a study of post-analysis software for immune sequencing data. Findings and caveats of the study: Four or five TRBV segments, including TRBV5-6, TRBV5-1 and TRBV20-1, were more frequent in patients than controls.

Unique molecular identifiers featured in each of the TCR beta cDNA libraries. One entry per CDR3 protein, called by TCRdb with MiXCR from the PCR reads. The repertoire holds approximately 730,000 distinct CDR3 sequences, approximately 30% seen once, with under 0.7% in the top ten. The antigens for these receptors are not known. The sequencing input was blood. All receptors derive from a girl aged 5-17 years with multiple sclerosis.

The genes are TRBV5-1 and TRBJ2-5; 9 nucleotides match TRBD1. V lost 7 bases to trimming and J lost 5 bases; unmatched junction nucleotides: 9. The CDR3 runs 14 residues. CDR1 is SGHRS and CDR2 is YFSETQ in the germline V gene. In nucleotides, the CDR3 is TGCGCCAGCGGCAACACCGGGACAGGGGAGACCCAGTACTTC. Amino acid sequence: CASGNTGTGETQYF.

The chain recombines TRBV29-1 with TRBJ2-3; possibly TRBD2 for D (5 bases). V lost 7 bases, J lost 2 bases, and 16 bases lay in between. Per the germline V gene, CDR1 is SQVTM and CDR2 is ANQGSEA. This CDR3 comprises 14 residues. CDR3 residues: CSGGRVVDTDTQYF. CDR3 sequence (DNA): TGCAGCGGCGGGCGGGTAGTCGACACAGATACGCAGTATTTT.

The genes are TRBV7-9 and TRBJ2-7, with D possibly being TRBD1 (6 bases). The germline V gene has CDR1 SEHNR and CDR2 FQNEAQ (reference sequence). The CDR3 contains 16 residues. V lost 5 bases and J 0 bases, leaving 17 bases between the germline ends. The CDR3 DNA reads as TGTGCCAGCAGCCCATCAACGACAGGTCCCTCCTACGAGCAGTACTTC. Translating gives CASSPSTTGPSYEQYF.

This clonotype was picked up a small number of times. This rearrangement joins TRBV12-5 to TRBJ2-1, with D unclear. Trimming shortened V by 8 bases and J by 3 bases, and 14 bases separated the two germline ends. Germline-derived CDR1 and CDR2 are LGHNT and FRNRAP. The CDR3 is 14 amino acids. CDR3 protein: CASSVGFGYNEQFF. As DNA, the CDR3 is TGTGCTAGTAGCGTTGGGTTTGGCTACAATGAGCAGTTCTTC.

Ten or more counts support this clonotype. This rearrangement joins TRBV20-1 to TRBJ2-1; 9 bases agree with TRBD2. The junction had 12 bases not matched to a gene; V was cut back by 1 base and J by 8 bases. The CDR3 is 16 residues long. CDR1 is DFQATT, CDR2 SNEGSKA, per germline (reference sequence). CDR3: CSARAISGRGVYEQFF. The CDR3 DNA is TGCAGTGCTAGAGCTATTAGCGGGAGAGGCGTCTATGAGCAGTTCTTC.

This chain connects TRBV21-1 to TRBJ2-1; the table's D call of TRBD2 was not tested on the DNA. TRBV21-1 is flagged as a pseudogene. The CDR3 is 14 amino acids. In DNA, the CDR3 is TGTGCCAGCGGTCTTTGCGGGAGGCACAATGAGCAGTTCTTC. Translated: CASGLCGRHNEQFF.

The V and J genes are TRBV5-1 and TRBJ2-7; a possible D gene is TRBD1 (6 bases). The CDR3 consists of 14 residues. Germline CDR1 reads SGHRS; CDR2 reads YFSETQ. Between the trimmed V and J ends, which lost 1 base and 6 bases, there was a span of 14 bases. The CDR3 region has the DNA TGCGCCAGCAGCTTGAGGGGGAGTTTAAGCGAGCAGTACTTC. It is translated as CASSLRGSLSEQYF.

This clonotype has a handful of counts. This chain connects TRBV7-6 to TRBJ2-3; D may be TRBD1 or TRBD2 (5 bases each). Trimming removed 1 base at V and 3 bases at J, with 20 bases between. The CDR3 length is 18 residues. Germline V gene sequence: CDR1 SGHVS, CDR2 FNYEAQ. The CDR3 DNA is TGTGCCAGCAGCTTAGGGCTGGGGGTATCTCGAGGGACAGATACGCAGTATTTT. Amino acids: CASSLGLGVSRGTDTQYF. Variable domain in full (rest from reference TRBV7-6 and TRBJ2-3): GAGVSQSPRYKVTKRGQDVALRCDPISGHVSLYWYRQALGQGPEFLTYFNYEAQQDKSGLPNDRFSAERPEGSISTLTIQRTEQRDSAMYRCASSLGLGVSRGTDTQYFGPGTRLTVL.

This clonotype was recorded a few times. The V call is TRBV18, the J call TRBJ2-5; D is uncertain. TRBJ2-7 explains the end of the DNA better; the J call may be wrong. The germline V gene encodes CDR1 KGHSH and CDR2 LQKENI. The CDR3 is made up of 13 amino acids. The CDR3: CASSPLDGYEQYF. The CDR3, as DNA: TGTGCCAGCTCACCATTGGACGGCTACGAGCAGTACTTC.

This clonotype was observed at least ten times. The chain joins TRBV24-1 to TRBJ2-1, with 8 nucleotides matching TRBD1. The germline V gene encodes CDR1 KGHDR and CDR2 SFDVKD. CDR3 length: 17 amino acids. J gave up 1 base and V 4 bases, and 8 bases lay outside the gene matches. This CDR3 reads CATSDPTGEPSYNEQFF. The CDR3 DNA is TGTGCCACCAGTGACCCGACAGGGGAGCCGTCCTACAATGAGCAGTTCTTC.

V and J are TRBV5-1 and TRBJ2-4, with 10 bases that match TRBD2. Trimming at V came to 4 bases and at J to 6 bases, leaving 4 bases not matched to a gene. The CDR3 is made up of 14 amino acids. Looked up from germline, CDR1 is SGHRS and CDR2 is YFSETQ. This CDR3 is CASSSGGAGNIQYF. CDR3 coding DNA: TGCGCCAGCAGCAGCGGGGGGGCAGGAAACATTCAGTACTTC. The variable domain in full, with the rest retrieved from reference TRBV5-1 and TRBJ2-4, is KAGVTQTPRYLIKTRGQQVTLSCSPISGHRSVSWYQQTPGQGLQFLFEYFSETQRNKGNFPGRFSGRQFSNSRSEMNVSTLELGDSALYLCASSSGGAGNIQYFGAGTRLSVL.

This rearrangement joins TRBV29-1 to TRBJ2-5; D perhaps matches TRBD1 (5 bases). V lost 6 bases to trimming and J lost 5 bases, with 19 bases between them. Germline V gives CDR1 SQVTM, CDR2 ANQGSEA. This CDR3 is 14 amino acids long. The CDR3 region has the DNA TGCAGCGTCGACGATAGGGGTAGTACGGAGACCCAGTACTTC. This translates into CSVDDRGSTETQYF.

The chain recombines TRBV14 with TRBJ2-7; D tentatively fits TRBD1 or TRBD2 (5 bases each). The J call could be wrong; TRBJ2-5 is a better fit for the DNA end. Germline values: CDR1 SGHDN, CDR2 FVKESK. The CDR3 has 15 residues. CDR3 amino acids: CASSQEAGRWGTQYF. As DNA, the CDR3 is TGTGCCAGCAGCCAAGAGGCAGGGAGATGGGGGACCCAGTACTTC.

This chain links TRBV7-9 with TRBJ1-4, with TRBD1 identical over 11 bases. Germline lookup yields CDR1 SEHNR and CDR2 FQNEAQ (reference sequence). Unmatched junction bases numbered 5, after V lost 4 bases and J lost 4 bases. The CDR3 runs 16 residues. This CDR3 reads CASSSPGTGGNEKLFF. In nucleotides, the CDR3 is TGTGCCAGCAGCTCTCCGGGGACAGGGGGTAATGAAAAACTGTTTTTT.

A few counts support this clonotype. This CDR3 reads CASSLTRGGEQYF. The CDR3 bases are TGTGCCAGCAGCCTCACCCGGGGCGGCGAGCAGTACTTC. This rearrangement joins TRBV7-2 to TRBJ2-7; D is tentatively TRBD1 or TRBD2 (5 bases each). This CDR3 spans 13 amino acids. Germline CDR1 and CDR2: SGHTA and FQGNSA. The V and J ends lost 5 bases and 6 bases respectively, with 14 bases between them.

The gene calls are TRBV7-8 and TRBJ2-5; no reliable D call. Germline CDR1 SGHVS, CDR2 FQNEAQ. The ends were cut back, 4 bases at V and 4 bases at J, with 10 bases in the middle. The CDR3 has 13 residues. DNA for the CDR3: TGTGCCAGCAGCTCCATCCTGGGAGAGACCCAGTACTTC. This codes for CASSSILGETQYF. The full variable domain, completed using reference TRBV7-8 and TRBJ2-5, is GAGVSQSPRYKVAKRGQDVALRCDPISGHVSLFWYQQALGQGPEFLTYFQNEAQLDKSGLPSDRFFAERPEGSVSTLKIQRTQQEDSAVYLCASSSILGETQYFGPGTRLLVL.

Notes on this clonotype: One end of the junction varies from germline; a read error may be responsible. The chain combines TRBV3-1 with TRBJ2-7, with a tentative D call TRBD1 (6 bases). CDR1 LGHDT and CDR2 YNNKEL come from the germline V gene (reference sequence). This CDR3 has 14 residues. This chain's CDR3 is CAGSQGTTSYEQYF. The CDR3 coding sequence is TGTGCCGGCAGCCAAGGGACAACTTCCTACGAGCAGTACTTC.

The chain employs TRBV20-1 and TRBJ2-3; D unresolved. Per the germline V gene, CDR1 is DFQATT and CDR2 is SNEGSKA (reference sequence). The CDR3 is 12 residues long. V lost 3 bases to trimming and J lost 3 bases, with 7 bases between them. The chain's CDR3 is CSARRLTDTQYF. In nucleotides, the CDR3 is TGCAGTGCTAGGAGACTGACAGATACGCAGTATTTT.

This clonotype turned up a few times. The chain combines TRBV6-6 with TRBJ2-1; D is undetermined. CDR1 and CDR2 (germline): MNHNY, SVGAGI (reference sequence). The CDR3 runs 14 residues. The V end was cut by 6 bases, the J end by 4 bases, with 13 bases between. CDR3 sequence (DNA): TGTGCCAGCAGCTCGAGTGCGGAATACAATGAGCAGTTCTTC. This sequence encodes CASSSSAEYNEQFF.

The chain has TRBV7-2 and TRBJ1-1; possible D gene TRBD1, 6 bases. CDR3 length: 15 residues. Germline lookup yields CDR1 SGHTA and CDR2 FQGNSA. V lost 0 bases and J 3 bases, leaving 11 bases between the germline ends. The CDR3 is CASSLAWGRYTEAFF. The CDR3 DNA follows: TGTGCCAGCAGCTTAGCTTGGGGGCGGTACACTGAAGCTTTCTTT.

There are a few counts of this clonotype. The chain uses TRBV10-2 and TRBJ2-1, with TRBD2 matching 9 bases. Germline V CDR1 and CDR2: WSHSY, SAAADI. V lost 2 bases to trimming and J lost 4 bases; unmatched junction nucleotides: 6. The CDR3 is made up of 16 amino acids. CDR3: CASSERASGVYNEQFF. The CDR3 DNA follows: TGCGCCAGCAGTGAGCGGGCTAGCGGGGTATACAATGAGCAGTTCTTC.

This clonotype was picked up a small number of times. The gene calls are TRBV6-5 and TRBJ2-1; no reliable D call. Trimming pared 2 bases from V and 7 bases from J, leaving 9 bases between. The CDR3 length is 13 residues. CDR1 is MNHEY and CDR2 is SVGAGI in the germline V gene. The CDR3 is CASSYRVGNEQFF. Here the CDR3 DNA reads TGTGCCAGCAGTTACAGGGTTGGTAATGAGCAGTTCTTC.

CDR3 residues: CASSLRTANSPLHF. DNA of the CDR3: TGTGCCAGCAGTTTGAGGACAGCCAATTCACCCCTCCACTTT. The chain employs TRBV12-3 or TRBV12-4 and TRBJ1-6; D is perhaps TRBD1 (6 bases). V was trimmed by 3 bases and J by 7 bases, leaving 10 bases between them. This CDR3 comprises 14 residues.